Each of the 4 T cell receptor beta chains below was sequenced from the same sample in a study of OX40 agonist ivuxolimab in advanced cancers. Library preparation was by the immunoSEQ multiplex PCR assay. The table was pulled from immuneACCESS by TCRdb, which kept in-frame rearrangements only. Such tables lose some clones; where checked, under half of the loss comes from unresolved V genes, and the rest has no known cause. Present in this sample are roughly 120,000 clones, 85% to 95% of which were seen just once. The top ten constitute roughly 0.85% of the sample. Source: CD4+ or CD8+ T cells sorted from blood, taken in a trial of the OX40 agonist ivuxolimab. These receptors all stem from an adult with an advanced solid tumor such as melanoma, head and neck, liver or kidney cancer.

The rearrangement links TRBV7-8 to TRBJ2-7; D remains unclear. V gave up 1 base and J gave up 0 bases, with 7 bases separating them. Germline values: CDR1 SGHVS, CDR2 FQNEAQ. The CDR3 sequence is 14 residues long. The CDR3 DNA is TGTGCCAGCAGCTTAGGAGCGAACTCCTACGAGCAGTACTTC. Protein sequence: CASSLGANSYEQYF.

The chain carries TRBV6-1 and TRBJ2-2; D not certain. The CDR3 runs 13 residues. Germline V lookup: CDR1 MNHNS, CDR2 SASEGT. V gave up 3 bases and J gave up 6 bases, with 8 bases separating them. The CDR3 loop reads CASSEFLSGELFF. The CDR3 DNA reads as TGTGCCAGCAGTGAGTTTTTGTCCGGGGAGCTGTTTTTT.

The rearrangement links TRBV10-3 to TRBJ1-2; no reliable D call. Trimming removed 7 bases from V and 4 bases from J, with 7 bases in between. This CDR3 is built from 11 residues. The germline V gene encodes CDR1 ENHRY and CDR2 SYGVKD. The CDR3: CAITEGYGYTF. The CDR3 bases are TGTGCCATCACCGAGGGCTATGGCTACACCTTC.

The rearrangement uses TRBV27 and TRBJ1-5; no reliable D call. Germline V gene data show CDR1 as MNHEY and CDR2 as SMNVEV (reference sequence). Trimming cost V 5 bases and J 2 bases, with 10 bases left between them. The CDR3 is made up of 14 amino acids. CDR3 protein: CASSPRGGNQPQHF. The CDR3 nucleotides are TGTGCCAGCAGTCCCCGGGGAGGCAATCAGCCCCAGCATTTT.